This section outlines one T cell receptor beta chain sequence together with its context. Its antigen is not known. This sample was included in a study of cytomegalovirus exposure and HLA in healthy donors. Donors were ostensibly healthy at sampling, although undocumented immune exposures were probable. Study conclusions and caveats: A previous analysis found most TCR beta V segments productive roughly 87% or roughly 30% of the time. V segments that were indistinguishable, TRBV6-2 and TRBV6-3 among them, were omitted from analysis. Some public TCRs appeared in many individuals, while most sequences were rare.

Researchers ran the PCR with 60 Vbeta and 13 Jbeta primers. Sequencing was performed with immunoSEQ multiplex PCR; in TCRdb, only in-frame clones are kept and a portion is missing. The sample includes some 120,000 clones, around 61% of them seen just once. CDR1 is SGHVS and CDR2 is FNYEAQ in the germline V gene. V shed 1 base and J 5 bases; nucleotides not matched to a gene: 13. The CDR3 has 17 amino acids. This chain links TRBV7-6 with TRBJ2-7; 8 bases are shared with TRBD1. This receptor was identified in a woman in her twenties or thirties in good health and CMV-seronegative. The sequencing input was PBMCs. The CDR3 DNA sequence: TGTGCCAGCAGCTTAGTGGGTGAGGGGACAGGTAGCCACGAGCAGTACTTC. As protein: CASSLVGEGTGSHEQYF.